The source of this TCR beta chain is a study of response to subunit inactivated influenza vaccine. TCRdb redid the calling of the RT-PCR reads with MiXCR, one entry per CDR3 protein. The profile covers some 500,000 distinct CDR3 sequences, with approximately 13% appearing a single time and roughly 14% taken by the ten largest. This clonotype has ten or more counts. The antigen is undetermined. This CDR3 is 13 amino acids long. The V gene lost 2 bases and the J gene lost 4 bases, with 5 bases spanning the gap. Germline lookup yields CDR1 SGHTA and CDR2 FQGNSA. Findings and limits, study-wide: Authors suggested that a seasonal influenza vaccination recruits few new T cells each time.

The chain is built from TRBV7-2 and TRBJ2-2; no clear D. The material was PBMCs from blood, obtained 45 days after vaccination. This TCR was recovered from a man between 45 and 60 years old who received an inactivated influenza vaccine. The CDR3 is CASSLRSTGELFF. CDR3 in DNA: TGTGCCAGCAGCTTACGAAGCACCGGGGAGCTGTTTTTT.